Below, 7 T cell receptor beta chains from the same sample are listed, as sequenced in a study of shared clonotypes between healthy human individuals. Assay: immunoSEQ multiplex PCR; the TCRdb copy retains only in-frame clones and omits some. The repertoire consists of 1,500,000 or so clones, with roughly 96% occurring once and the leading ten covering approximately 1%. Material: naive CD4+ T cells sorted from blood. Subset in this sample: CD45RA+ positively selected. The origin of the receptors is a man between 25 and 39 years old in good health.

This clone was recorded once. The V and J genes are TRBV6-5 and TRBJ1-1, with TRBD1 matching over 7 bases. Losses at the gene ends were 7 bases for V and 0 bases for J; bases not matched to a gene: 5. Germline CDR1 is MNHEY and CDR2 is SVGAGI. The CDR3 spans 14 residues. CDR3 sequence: CASTKGALNTEAFF. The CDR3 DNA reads TGTGCCAGCACTAAGGGGGCTTTGAACACTGAAGCTTTCTTT.

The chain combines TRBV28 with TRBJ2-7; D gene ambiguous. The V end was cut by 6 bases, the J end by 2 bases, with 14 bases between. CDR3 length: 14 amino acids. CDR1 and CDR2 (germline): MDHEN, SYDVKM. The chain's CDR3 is CASRGVRTAYEQYF. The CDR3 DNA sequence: TGTGCCAGCAGGGGCGTCAGGACCGCCTACGAGCAGTACTTC.

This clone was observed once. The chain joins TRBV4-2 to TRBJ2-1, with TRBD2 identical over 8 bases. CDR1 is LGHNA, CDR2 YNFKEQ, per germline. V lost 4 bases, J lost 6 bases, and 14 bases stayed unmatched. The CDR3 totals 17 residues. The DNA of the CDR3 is TGTGCCAGCAGCCCCCCAAAGGGTAGTCGGGAGGGCAATGAGCAGTTCTTC. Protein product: CASSPPKGSREGNEQFF.

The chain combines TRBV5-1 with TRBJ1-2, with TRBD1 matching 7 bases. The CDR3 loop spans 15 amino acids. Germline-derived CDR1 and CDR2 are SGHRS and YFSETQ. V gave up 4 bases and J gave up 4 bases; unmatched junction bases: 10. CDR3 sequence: CASSLKQGRGYGYTF. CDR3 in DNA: TGCGCCAGCAGCCTCAAACAGGGGAGAGGCTATGGCTACACCTTC.

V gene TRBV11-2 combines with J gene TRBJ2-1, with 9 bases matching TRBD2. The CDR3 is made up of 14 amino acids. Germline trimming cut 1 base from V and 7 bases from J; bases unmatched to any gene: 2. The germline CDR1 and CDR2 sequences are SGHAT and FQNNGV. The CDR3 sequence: CASSLASGINEQFF. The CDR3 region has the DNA TGTGCCAGCAGCTTAGCTAGCGGGATAAATGAGCAGTTCTTC. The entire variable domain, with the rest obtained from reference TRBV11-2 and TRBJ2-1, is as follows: EAGVAQSPRYKIIEKRQSVAFWCNPISGHATLYWYQQILGQGPKLLIQFQNNGVVDDSQLPKDRFSAERLKGVDSTLKIQPAKLEDSAVYLCASSLASGINEQFFGPGTRLTVL.

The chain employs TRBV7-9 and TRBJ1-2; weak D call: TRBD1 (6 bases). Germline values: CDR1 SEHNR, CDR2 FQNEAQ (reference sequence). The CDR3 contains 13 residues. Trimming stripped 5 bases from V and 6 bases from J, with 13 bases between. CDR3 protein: CASSHTGSNGYTF. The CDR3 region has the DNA TGTGCCAGCAGCCATACAGGGTCTAATGGCTACACCTTC.

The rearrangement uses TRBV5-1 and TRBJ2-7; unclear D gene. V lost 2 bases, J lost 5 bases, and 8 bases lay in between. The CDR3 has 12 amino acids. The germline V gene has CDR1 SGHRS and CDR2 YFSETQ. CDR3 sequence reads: CASSLSGHEQYF. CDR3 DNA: TGCGCCAGCAGCTTATCGGGCCACGAGCAGTACTTC.